This T cell receptor (beta chain) was found in a study of T-cell reconstitution after alpha-beta-depleted transplantation in children. General observations from the study: Several hundred rapidly expanded clones from non-depleted graft cells reportedly supplied alpha-beta T cells about two months post-transplant.

Unique molecular identifiers were used to barcode this TCRbeta library. TCRdb reanalysed the PCR reads using MiXCR and keeps one entry per CDR3 protein. Among around 420,000 distinct CDR3 sequences listed, under 20% were seen once. V was cut by 9 bases and J by 3 bases, with 21 bases left in between. Germline loops: CDR1 SNHLY, CDR2 FYNNEI. The CDR3 is made up of 15 amino acids. This clonotype has only a few counts. Its antigen is as yet unknown. The chain links TRBV2 to TRBJ2-7; the D is unclear. The clonotype originates from a boy less than two years old who had a stem cell transplant for Wiskott-Aldrich syndrome, so the T cells may come from the graft donor. This specimen was PBMCs, mostly from graft donor cells, taken 360 days after TCRalphabeta/CD19-depleted stem cell transplant. In DNA form, the CDR3 reads TGTGCCAGAAATACCGGGCCCCTACATGGCTACGAGCAGTACTTC. Protein sequence: CARNTGPLHGYEQYF.